Sequencing of this T cell receptor beta chain was carried out in a study of blood T cell repertoires in COVID-19. About the study: T cells, B-cell-depleted T cells, or PBMCs provided the cDNA or gDNA that served as material.

Membership in each cohort depended on participant-reported clinical history. Per the original methods: Amplification of reference gene primers provided the estimated nucleated cell counts. Clones were sequenced by immunoSEQ multiplex PCR, and TCRdb holds only the in-frame ones, with some missing. For V, J and clone size, that table is used; D and trimming come from the DNA. The profile covers 250,000 to 350,000 clones, with about nine tenths appearing a single time and roughly 2.9% taken by the ten largest. On this clone: A read error may produce the germline difference seen at one junction end.

The CDR3 is made up of 15 amino acids. Germline CDR1 LNHNV, CDR2 YYDKDF (reference sequence). The sequencing sample was made of PBMCs or T cells enriched from blood (not recorded which). This chain links TRBV15 with TRBJ2-7; TRBD1 matches at 7 bases. This receptor was identified in a woman in her forties or fifties who had been exposed to COVID-19. CDR3 coding DNA: TGTGCCACCAGCAGAGGGGCACAGGGGACGTACGGGCAGTACTTC. Its protein is CATSRGAQGTYGQYF.